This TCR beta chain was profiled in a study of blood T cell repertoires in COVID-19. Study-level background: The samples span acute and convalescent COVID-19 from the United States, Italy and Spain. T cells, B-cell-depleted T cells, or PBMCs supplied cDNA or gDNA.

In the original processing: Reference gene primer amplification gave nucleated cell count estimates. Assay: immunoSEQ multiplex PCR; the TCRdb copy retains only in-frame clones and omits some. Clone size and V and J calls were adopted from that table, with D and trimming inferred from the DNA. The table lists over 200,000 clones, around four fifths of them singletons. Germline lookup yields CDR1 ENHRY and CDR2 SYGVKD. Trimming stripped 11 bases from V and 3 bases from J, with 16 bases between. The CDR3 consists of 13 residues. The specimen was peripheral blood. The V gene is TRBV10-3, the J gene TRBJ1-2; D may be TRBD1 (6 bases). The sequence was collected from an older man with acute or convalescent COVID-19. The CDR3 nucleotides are TGTGCCGCCACTAAGGACAGCTACTATGGCTACACCTTC. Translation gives CAATKDSYYGYTF.